This TCR beta chain was identified during a study of cytomegalovirus exposure and HLA in healthy donors. Study-wide results and caveats: TCR beta sequences reportedly predicted most subjects' HLA-A and HLA-B alleles accurately.

The primer mix had 60 Vbeta and 13 Jbeta primers. Data came from immunoSEQ multiplex PCR; TCRdb stores just in-frame clones and leaves some out. The sample yields more than 140,000 clones, 64% seen once. To note about this clone: Its antigen remains unknown.

This TCR was recovered from a woman aged 25 to 39 in good health and CMV-seropositive. Sequences were obtained from PBMCs.

In nucleotides, the CDR3 is TGCGCCAGCAGCCAAGTTCTAGCGGGAGAAGAGACCCAGTACTTC. Protein: CASSQVLAGEETQYF. The chain employs TRBV4-1 and TRBJ2-5, with 10 bases lining up with TRBD2. The CDR3 consists of 15 residues. The germline CDR1 and CDR2 sequences are MGHRA and YSYEKL. After removal of 1 base from V and 3 bases from J, the junction contained 2 bases not matched to a gene.